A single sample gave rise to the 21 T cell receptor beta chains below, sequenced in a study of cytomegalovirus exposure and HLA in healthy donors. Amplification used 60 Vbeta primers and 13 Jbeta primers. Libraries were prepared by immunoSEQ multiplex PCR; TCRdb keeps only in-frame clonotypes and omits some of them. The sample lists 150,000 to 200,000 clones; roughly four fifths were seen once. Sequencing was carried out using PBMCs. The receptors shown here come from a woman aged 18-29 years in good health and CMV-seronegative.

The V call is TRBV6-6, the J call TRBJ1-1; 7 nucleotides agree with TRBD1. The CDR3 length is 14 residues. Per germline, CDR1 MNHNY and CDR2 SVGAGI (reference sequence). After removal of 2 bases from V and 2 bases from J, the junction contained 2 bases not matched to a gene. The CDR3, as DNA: TGTGCCAGCAGTTACGACAGGGCTAACACTGAAGCTTTCTTT. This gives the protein CASSYDRANTEAFF.

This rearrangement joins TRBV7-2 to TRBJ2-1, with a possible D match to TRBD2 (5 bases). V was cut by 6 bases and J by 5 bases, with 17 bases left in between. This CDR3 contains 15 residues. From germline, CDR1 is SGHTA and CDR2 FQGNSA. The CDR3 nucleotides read TGTGCCAGCAGTGAACTTCAGGTAGCGAACAATGAGCAGTTCTTC. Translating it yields CASSELQVANNEQFF.

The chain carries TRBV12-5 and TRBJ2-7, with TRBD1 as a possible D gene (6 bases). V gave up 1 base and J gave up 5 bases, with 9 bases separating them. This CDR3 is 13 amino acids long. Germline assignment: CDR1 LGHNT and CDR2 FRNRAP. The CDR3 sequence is CASGLGTGNEQYV. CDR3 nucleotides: TGTGCTAGTGGTTTGGGAACAGGGAACGAGCAGTACGTC.

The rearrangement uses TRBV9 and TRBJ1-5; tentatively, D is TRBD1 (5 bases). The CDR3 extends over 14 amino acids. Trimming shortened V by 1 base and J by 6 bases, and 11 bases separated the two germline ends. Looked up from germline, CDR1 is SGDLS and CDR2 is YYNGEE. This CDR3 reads CASSVNAGSQPQHF. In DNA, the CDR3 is TGTGCCAGCAGCGTAAATGCAGGGTCTCAGCCCCAGCATTTT.

The chain's CDR3 is CAISFPGQGSTTDTQYF. The CDR3, as DNA: TGTGCCATCTCCTTCCCGGGACAGGGTAGTACCACAGATACGCAGTATTTT. The chain employs TRBV10-3 and TRBJ2-3; 9 bases align to TRBD1. V shed 8 bases and J 2 bases; nucleotides not matched to a gene: 14. The CDR3 sequence is 17 residues long. CDR1 and CDR2 (germline): ENHRY, SYGVKD.

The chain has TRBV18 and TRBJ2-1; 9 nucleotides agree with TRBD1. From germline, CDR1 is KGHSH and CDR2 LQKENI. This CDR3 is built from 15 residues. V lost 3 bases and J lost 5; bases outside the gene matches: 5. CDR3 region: CASSPRTGADNEQFF. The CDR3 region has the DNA TGTGCCAGCTCACCGAGGACAGGGGCGGACAATGAGCAGTTCTTC.

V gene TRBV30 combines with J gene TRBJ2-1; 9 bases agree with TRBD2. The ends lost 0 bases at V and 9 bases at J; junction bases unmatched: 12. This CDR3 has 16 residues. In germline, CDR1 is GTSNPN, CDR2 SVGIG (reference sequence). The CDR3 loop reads CAWSVRSGSGSVEQFF. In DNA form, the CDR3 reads TGTGCCTGGAGTGTACGGTCGGGTAGCGGGAGTGTTGAGCAGTTCTTC.

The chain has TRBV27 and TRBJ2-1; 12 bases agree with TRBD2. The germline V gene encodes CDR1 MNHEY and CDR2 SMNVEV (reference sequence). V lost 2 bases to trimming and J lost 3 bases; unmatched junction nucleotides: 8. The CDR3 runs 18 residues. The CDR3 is CASSLPETSGRLYNEQFF. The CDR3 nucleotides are TGTGCCAGCAGTTTACCGGAAACTAGCGGGAGGCTCTACAATGAGCAGTTCTTC.

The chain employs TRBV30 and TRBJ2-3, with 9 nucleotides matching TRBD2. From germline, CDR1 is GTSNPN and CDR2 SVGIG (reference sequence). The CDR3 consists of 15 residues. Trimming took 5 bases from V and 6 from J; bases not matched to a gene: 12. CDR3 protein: CAWATGAGGGDTQYF. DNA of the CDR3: TGTGCCTGGGCCACTGGAGCGGGAGGCGGGGATACGCAGTATTTT.

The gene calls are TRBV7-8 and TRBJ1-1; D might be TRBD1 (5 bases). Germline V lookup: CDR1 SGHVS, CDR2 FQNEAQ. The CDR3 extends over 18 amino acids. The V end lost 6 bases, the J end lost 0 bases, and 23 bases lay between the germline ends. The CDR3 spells CASSPQAGPDLMNTEAFF. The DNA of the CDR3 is TGTGCCAGCAGTCCCCAGGCAGGGCCCGACCTTATGAACACTGAAGCTTTCTTT. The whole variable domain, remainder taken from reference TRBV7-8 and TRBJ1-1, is GAGVSQSPRYKVAKRGQDVALRCDPISGHVSLFWYQQALGQGPEFLTYFQNEAQLDKSGLPSDRFFAERPEGSVSTLKIQRTQQEDSAVYLCASSPQAGPDLMNTEAFFGQGTRLTVV.

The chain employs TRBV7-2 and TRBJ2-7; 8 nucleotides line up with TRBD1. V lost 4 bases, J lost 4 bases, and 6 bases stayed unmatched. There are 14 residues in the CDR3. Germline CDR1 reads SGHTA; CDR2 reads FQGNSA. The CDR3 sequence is CASSSTGVGYEQYF. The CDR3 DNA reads TGTGCCAGCAGCTCGACAGGGGTCGGATACGAGCAGTACTTC.

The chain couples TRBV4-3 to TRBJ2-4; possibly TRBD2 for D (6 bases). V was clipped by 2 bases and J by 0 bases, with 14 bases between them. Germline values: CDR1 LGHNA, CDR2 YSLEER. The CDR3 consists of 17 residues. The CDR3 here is CASSQLMVGGAKNIQYF. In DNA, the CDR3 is TGCGCCAGCAGCCAACTGATGGTCGGGGGAGCCAAAAACATTCAGTACTTC.

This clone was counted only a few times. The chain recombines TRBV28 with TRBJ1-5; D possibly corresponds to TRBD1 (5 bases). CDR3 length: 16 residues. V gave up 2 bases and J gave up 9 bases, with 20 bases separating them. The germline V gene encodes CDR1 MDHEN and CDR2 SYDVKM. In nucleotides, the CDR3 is TGTGCCAGCAGTTTAAGGGGACTGGGAGGGTCTCCGCCCCAGCATTTT. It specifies CASSLRGLGGSPPQHF. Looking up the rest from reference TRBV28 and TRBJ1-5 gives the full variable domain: DVKVTQSSRYLVKRTGEKVFLECVQDMDHENMFWYRQDPGLGLRLIYFSYDVKMKEKGDIPEGYSVSREKKERFSLILESASTNQTSMYLCASSLRGLGGSPPQHFGDGTRLSIL.

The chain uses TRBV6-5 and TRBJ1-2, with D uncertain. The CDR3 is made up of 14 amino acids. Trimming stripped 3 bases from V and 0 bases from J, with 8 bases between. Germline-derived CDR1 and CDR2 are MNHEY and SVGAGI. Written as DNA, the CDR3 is TGTGCCAGCAGTTATGGCAGATCTAACTATGGCTACACCTTC. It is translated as CASSYGRSNYGYTF.

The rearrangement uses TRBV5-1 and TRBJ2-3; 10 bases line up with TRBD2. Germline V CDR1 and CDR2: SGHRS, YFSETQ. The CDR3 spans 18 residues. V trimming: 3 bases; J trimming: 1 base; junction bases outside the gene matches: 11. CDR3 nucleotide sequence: TGCGCCAGCAGCTCCCTAGCGGGAGTCCCTAGTGGCACAGATACGCAGTATTTT. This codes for CASSSLAGVPSGTDTQYF.

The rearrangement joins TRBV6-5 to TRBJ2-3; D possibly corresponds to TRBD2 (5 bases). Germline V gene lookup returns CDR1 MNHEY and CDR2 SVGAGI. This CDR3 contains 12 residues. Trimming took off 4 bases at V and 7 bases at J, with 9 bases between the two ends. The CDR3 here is CASSLDSNTQYF. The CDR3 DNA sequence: TGTGCCAGCAGTTTGGACTCAAATACGCAGTATTTT.

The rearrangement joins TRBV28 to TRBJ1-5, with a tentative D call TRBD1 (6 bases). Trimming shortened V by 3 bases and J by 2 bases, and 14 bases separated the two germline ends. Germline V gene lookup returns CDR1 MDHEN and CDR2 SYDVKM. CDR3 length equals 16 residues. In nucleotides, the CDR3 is TGTGCCAGCAGTTTTTACACAGGGTCGGGCAATCAGCCCCAGCATTTT. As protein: CASSFYTGSGNQPQHF. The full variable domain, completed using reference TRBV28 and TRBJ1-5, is DVKVTQSSRYLVKRTGEKVFLECVQDMDHENMFWYRQDPGLGLRLIYFSYDVKMKEKGDIPEGYSVSREKKERFSLILESASTNQTSMYLCASSFYTGSGNQPQHFGDGTRLSIL.

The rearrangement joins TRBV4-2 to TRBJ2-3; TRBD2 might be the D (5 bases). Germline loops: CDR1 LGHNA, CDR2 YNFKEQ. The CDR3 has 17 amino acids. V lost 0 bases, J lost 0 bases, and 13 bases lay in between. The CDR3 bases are TGTGCCAGCAGCCAAGATTTGAAGCGGCTAAGCACAGATACGCAGTATTTT. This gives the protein CASSQDLKRLSTDTQYF.

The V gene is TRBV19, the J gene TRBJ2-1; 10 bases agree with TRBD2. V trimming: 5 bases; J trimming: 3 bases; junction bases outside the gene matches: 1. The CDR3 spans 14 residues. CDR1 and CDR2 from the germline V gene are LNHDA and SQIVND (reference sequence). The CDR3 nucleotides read TGTGCCAGTAGTCCTAGCGGGGGCTACAATGAGCAGTTCTTC. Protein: CASSPSGGYNEQFF.

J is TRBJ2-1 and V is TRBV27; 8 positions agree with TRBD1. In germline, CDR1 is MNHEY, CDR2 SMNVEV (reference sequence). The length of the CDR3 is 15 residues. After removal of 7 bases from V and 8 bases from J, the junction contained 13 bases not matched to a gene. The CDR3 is CASTDLRTGTHEQFF. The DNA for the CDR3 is TGTGCCAGCACCGACCTCCGGACAGGGACCCATGAGCAGTTCTTC.

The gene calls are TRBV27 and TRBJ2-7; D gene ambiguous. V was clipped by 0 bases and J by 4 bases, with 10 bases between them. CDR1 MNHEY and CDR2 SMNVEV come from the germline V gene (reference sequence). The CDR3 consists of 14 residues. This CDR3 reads CASSLSGDGYEQYV. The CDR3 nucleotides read TGTGCCAGCAGTTTATCGGGCGACGGTTACGAGCAGTACGTC.